This entry lists 22 T cell receptor beta chains sequenced from one sample in a study of T cell repertoires in cytomegalovirus infection. TCRdb called the reads again in MiXCR, with one record for every CDR3 protein. Of more than 400,000 distinct CDR3 sequences in the sample, about a quarter were seen once. The specimen sequenced was PBMCs. All receptors derive from a human donor in good health (CMV status not recorded). Some clones in this sample may be carry-over from other donors' samples.

This clonotype was observed a few times. V usage is TRBV6-2 or TRBV6-3 and J usage is TRBJ2-6; 9 bases map to TRBD2. The ends lost 4 bases at V and 0 bases at J; junction bases unmatched: 4. The length of the CDR3 is 17 residues. Germline V gives CDR1 MNHEY, CDR2 SVGEGT. CDR3 DNA sequence: TGTGCCAGCAGTTCAGCGGGAGGTCGCTCTGGGGCCAACGTCCTGACTTTC. Protein sequence: CASSSAGGRSGANVLTF.

The chain is built from TRBV5-1 and TRBJ2-1, with D maybe TRBD2 (5 bases). V lost 1 base to trimming and J lost 5 bases, with 10 bases between them. The CDR3 extends over 14 amino acids. CDR1 is SGHRS and CDR2 is YFSETQ in the germline V gene. The CDR3 sequence is CASSLPDWNNEQFF. CDR3 in DNA: TGCGCCAGCAGCTTGCCGGACTGGAACAATGAGCAGTTCTTC.

This clonotype was observed a few times. CDR3 region: CASSLQGASWNTEAFF. CDR3 DNA sequence: TGTGCCAGCAGTTTGCAGGGGGCGAGCTGGAACACTGAAGCTTTCTTT. J is TRBJ1-1 and V is TRBV6-2 or TRBV6-3; 8 nucleotides agree with TRBD1. This CDR3 is 16 amino acids long. V lost 4 bases and J lost 1; bases outside the gene matches: 8. Germline lookup yields CDR1 MNHEY and CDR2 SVGEGT.

The rearrangement joins TRBV6-2 or TRBV6-3 to TRBJ2-7, with TRBD2 matching over 10 bases. V was clipped by 6 bases and J by 6 bases; unmatched bases: 8. The CDR3 has 14 amino acids. Per germline, CDR1 MNHEY and CDR2 SVGEGT. The CDR3 nucleotides read TGTGCCAGCAGGCCACTAGCGGGACGGACCGAGCAGTACGTC. It is translated as CASRPLAGRTEQYV.

This clonotype turned up a few times. The V call is TRBV23-1, the J call TRBJ2-4, with 11 bases fitting TRBD1. TRBV23-1 is treated as an ORF (open reading frame) with a function not yet certain. The CDR3 contains 19 residues. V gave up 3 bases and J gave up 0 bases; unmatched junction bases: 10. CDR3 region: CASSQPRDRGKLAKNIQYF. CDR3 coding DNA: TGCGCCAGCAGTCAGCCCCGGGACAGGGGGAAACTAGCCAAAAACATTCAGTACTTC.

This clonotype has a handful of counts. The V gene is TRBV4-1, the J gene TRBJ1-1; weak D call: TRBD1 (5 bases). Germline loops: CDR1 MGHRA, CDR2 YSYEKL. The CDR3 has 14 amino acids. Trimming removed 5 bases at V and 0 bases at J, with 10 bases between. CDR3 nucleotide sequence: TGCGCCAGCAGCAAACAGGTAATGAACACTGAAGCTTTCTTT. Its protein is CASSKQVMNTEAFF.

V is TRBV9 and J is TRBJ2-7; D not certain. Germline assignment: CDR1 SGDLS and CDR2 YYNGEE. The ends were cut back, 4 bases at V and 1 base at J, with 9 bases in the middle. The CDR3 extends over 13 amino acids. CDR3 sequence (DNA): TGTGCCAGCAGCTTCGACGGATCCTACGAGCAGTACTTC. It encodes CASSFDGSYEQYF.

The rearrangement links TRBV7-2 to TRBJ2-5; 10 bases are shared with TRBD1. After removal of 5 bases from V and 4 bases from J, the junction contained 7 bases not matched to a gene. The CDR3 contains 15 residues. Per germline, CDR1 SGHTA and CDR2 FQGNSA. CDR3: CASSLTGTGVETQYF. The CDR3 DNA reads as TGTGCCAGCAGCCTAACCGGGACAGGGGTAGAGACCCAGTACTTC.

In nucleotides, the CDR3 is TGCGCCAGCAGCTCCACTCCTCAGAACACTGAAGCTTTCTTT. Residues: CASSSTPQNTEAFF. The J gene is TRBJ1-1, the V gene TRBV5-1, with D unresolved. This CDR3 has 14 residues. Trimming removed 3 bases at V and 1 base at J, with 10 bases between. CDR1 SGHRS and CDR2 YFSETQ come from the germline V gene.

This chain joins TRBV5-1 and TRBJ1-5, with 8 bases identical to TRBD1. The CDR3 is made up of 15 amino acids. Germline V CDR1 and CDR2: SGHRS, YFSETQ. Trimming removed 4 bases from V and 6 bases from J; junction bases left unmatched: 9. The CDR3 here is CASSAGTGGSQPQHF. The CDR3 bases are TGCGCCAGCAGCGCGGGAACAGGGGGGAGTCAGCCCCAGCATTTT. The full variable domain, rest sourced from reference TRBV5-1 and TRBJ1-5, is KAGVTQTPRYLIKTRGQQVTLSCSPISGHRSVSWYQQTPGQGLQFLFEYFSETQRNKGNFPGRFSGRQFSNSRSEMNVSTLELGDSALYLCASSAGTGGSQPQHFGDGTRLSIL.

The sample holds one count of this clonotype. The rearrangement links TRBV5-1 to TRBJ2-1; no clear D gene. Germline CDR1 is SGHRS and CDR2 is YFSETQ. The CDR3 spans 13 residues. Trimming removed 4 bases from V and 3 bases from J, with 8 bases in between. CDR3 DNA: TGCGCCAGCAGCCAGCAGCACTACAATGAGCAGTTCTTC. Amino acids: CASSQQHYNEQFF.

This rearrangement joins TRBV6-1 to TRBJ1-5, with unresolved D. The CDR3 consists of 13 residues. CDR1 is MNHNS and CDR2 is SASEGT in the germline V gene. Trimming stripped 8 bases from V and 1 base from J, with 9 bases between. Here the CDR3 reads CASELSSNQPQHF. The CDR3 DNA reads TGTGCCAGCGAACTGAGCAGCAATCAGCCCCAGCATTTT.

The chain carries TRBV24-1 and TRBJ1-2, with 7 bases matching TRBD1. CDR1 KGHDR and CDR2 SFDVKD come from the germline V gene. The CDR3 spans 13 residues. V dropped 4 bases and J dropped 8; count of bases not matched to a gene: 6. The CDR3 sequence is CATSEPGQRGYTF. DNA for the CDR3: TGTGCCACCAGTGAACCGGGACAGAGAGGCTACACCTTC.

This clonotype has just a few counts. This chain's CDR3 is CASSEVLAGEIRTHGELFF. Here the CDR3 DNA reads TGCGCCAGCAGCGAGGTTCTAGCGGGAGAGATACGCACCCACGGGGAGCTGTTTTTT. The chain carries TRBV4-1 and TRBJ2-2; 10 bases map to TRBD2. Unmatched junction bases numbered 19, after V lost 5 bases and J lost 7 bases. The CDR3 is made up of 19 amino acids. Germline CDR1 MGHRA, CDR2 YSYEKL.

This rearrangement joins TRBV7-6 to TRBJ2-1; 8 bases line up with TRBD2. The CDR3 sequence is 17 residues long. Trimming removed 0 bases from V and 5 bases from J; junction bases left unmatched: 9. Germline CDR1 is SGHVS and CDR2 is FNYEAQ. This chain's CDR3 is CASSLAPELAVHNEQFF. In nucleotides, the CDR3 is TGTGCCAGCAGCTTAGCGCCTGAACTAGCGGTGCACAATGAGCAGTTCTTC.

The chain recombines TRBV18 with TRBJ1-1; D not certain. CDR3 size: 16 residues. With 3 bases removed from V and 6 bases from J, the gap between germline ends came to 20 bases. Germline CDR1 is KGHSH and CDR2 is LQKENI. The CDR3 DNA reads as TGTGCCAGCTCACCCCCATTTAGGCAAGGGAGGGCTGAAGCTTTCTTT. Residues: CASSPPFRQGRAEAFF.

This clonotype turned up a few times. The chain uses TRBV7-2 and TRBJ2-3; 8 nucleotides match TRBD1. V shed 5 bases, J shed 2 bases, and the junction held 15 bases outside the gene matches. Looked up from germline, CDR1 is SGHTA and CDR2 is FQGNSA. The CDR3 consists of 18 residues. Written as DNA, the CDR3 is TGTGCCAGCAGCCCAAAACCAGGGGGCGCGGGGAACACAGATACGCAGTATTTT. This encodes CASSPKPGGAGNTDTQYF. The variable domain in full, with the rest retrieved from reference TRBV7-2 and TRBJ2-3, is GAGVSQSPSNKVTEKGKDVELRCDPISGHTALYWYRQSLGQGLEFLIYFQGNSAPDKSGLPSDRFSAERTGGSVSTLTIQRTQQEDSAVYLCASSPKPGGAGNTDTQYFGPGTRLTVL.

The table lists this clonotype with a few counts. CDR3 loop: CASSVIGRGLYQPQHF. CDR3 nucleotides: TGTGCCAGCAGCGTAATAGGCAGGGGGCTTTATCAGCCCCAGCATTTT. V gene TRBV9 combines with J gene TRBJ1-5; 8 nucleotides line up with TRBD1. CDR1 and CDR2 (germline): SGDLS, YYNGEE. This CDR3 has 16 residues. V lost 1 base to trimming and J lost 5 bases; unmatched junction nucleotides: 8. Using reference TRBV9 and TRBJ1-5 for the parts outside the CDR3, the full variable domain is DSGVTQTPKHLITATGQRVTLRCSPRSGDLSVYWYQQSLDQGLQFLIQYYNGEERAKGNILERFSAQQFPDLHSELNLSSLELGDSALYFCASSVIGRGLYQPQHFGDGTRLSIL.

The chain links TRBV18 to TRBJ2-1; 9 positions agree with TRBD2. The CDR3 is 17 residues long. The J segment lost 9 bases and the V segment lost 1 base, leaving 13 bases of the junction unmatched. CDR1 and CDR2 (germline): KGHSH, LQKENI. In DNA form, the CDR3 reads TGTGCCAGCTCACCACAGTACGCGGGAGGGCCCTCAGGTGAGCAGTTCTTC. Translated, it gives CASSPQYAGGPSGEQFF. The full variable domain, with the rest looked up from reference TRBV18 and TRBJ2-1, is NAGVMQNPRHLVRRRGQEARLRCSPMKGHSHVYWYRQLPEEGLKFMVYLQKENIIDESGMPKERFSAEFPKEGPSILRIQQVVRGDSAAYFCASSPQYAGGPSGEQFFGPGTRLTVL.

In its sample, this clonotype was seen once. CDR3 DNA: TGTGCCAGCAGTGACGGGGTTTTGGGCAATCAGCCCCAGCATTTT. Its protein product is CASSDGVLGNQPQHF. The genes are TRBV6-6 and TRBJ1-5; D remains unclear. V was shortened by 5 bases and J by 2 bases, with 13 bases between the two germline ends. CDR3 length: 15 amino acids. Germline-derived CDR1 and CDR2 are MNHNY and SVGAGI (reference sequence).

J is TRBJ2-7 and V is TRBV5-3, with 10 positions matching TRBD2. TRBV5-3 is treated as an ORF (open reading frame) with a function not yet certain. With 8 bases clipped from V and 5 bases from J, the junction kept 16 bases outside the gene matches. This CDR3 region has 16 residues. CDR3: CASSDGLAVSLDEQYF. The CDR3 DNA reads TGTGCCAGCAGCGACGGACTAGCGGTGAGTCTGGACGAGCAGTACTTC.

The V call is TRBV29-1, the J call TRBJ2-7; a weak D match, TRBD1 (8 bases). The germline CDR1 and CDR2 sequences are SQVTM and ANQGSEA. There are 13 residues in the CDR3. The germline V and J ends were trimmed by 0 bases and 9 bases, with 15 bases remaining between them. Here the CDR3 DNA reads TGCAGCGTTGAAGAACAGGGGGGGGGGGCGCAGTACGTC. This encodes CSVEEQGGGAQYV.